This record looks at one T cell receptor (beta chain) sequence and its context. The entry originates in a study of blood T cell repertoires in COVID-19. Study at large: Material from acute and convalescent COVID-19 was sourced from the United States, Italy and Spain. From T cells, B-cell-depleted T cells, or PBMCs came the material, which was cDNA or gDNA.

In the original processing: Amplification of reference gene primers provided the estimated nucleated cell counts. Assay used: immunoSEQ multiplex PCR; TCRdb lists only in-frame clones, some missing. From that table come the V and J calls and clone size; the DNA was used to work out D and trimming. Here the sample spans 65,000 to 85,000 clones, roughly 90% being singletons. The CDR3 runs to 16 residues. Germline assignment: CDR1 LNHDA and CDR2 SQIVND (reference sequence). The germline V and J ends were trimmed by 4 bases and 0 bases, with 13 bases remaining between them. The V gene is TRBV19, the J gene TRBJ1-5, with D possibly TRBD1 on 5 matching bases. The sample taken for sequencing was peripheral blood. The receptor's source is a human donor in a cohort sampled during active COVID-19. The CDR3 coding sequence is TGTGCCAGTAGTACGACAGACAGATATAGCAATCAGCCCCAGCATTTT. Encoded protein: CASSTTDRYSNQPQHF.